This T cell receptor beta chain was obtained from a study of T cell responses to AZD1222 COVID-19 vaccine. This table comes from immunoSEQ multiplex PCR, and its TCRdb copy is limited to in-frame clones, with some not included. This table holds about 120,000 clones, around 83% found once. CDR3 size: 16 residues. V was trimmed by 0 bases and J by 9 bases, leaving 20 bases between them. Germline assignment: CDR1 MNHEY and CDR2 SVGEGT. The chain joins TRBV6-2 or TRBV6-3 to TRBJ2-5; D may correspond to TRBD1 or TRBD2 (6 bases each). Specimen: peripheral blood, collected 28 days after the second AZD1222 dose. This TCR came from an adult who received the AZD1222 COVID-19 vaccine. CDR3 coding DNA: TGTGCCAGCAGTTACTCGATCGCCGGGGGCCGGACGGCCCAGTACTTC. Amino acid sequence: CASSYSIAGGRTAQYF.